Included here is one T cell receptor beta chain sequence, with context. The CDR3 extends over 12 amino acids. The trim removed 4 bases at V and 14 bases at J, leaving 7 bases unmatched. In the original workflow: Reference gene primer amplification gave nucleated cell count estimates. Some clones are missing from TCRdb's copy, which holds only in-frame ones; the method was immunoSEQ multiplex PCR. V and J calls and clone size come straight from that table; D and trimming were deduced from the DNA. The profile shows around 150,000 clones, approximately 86% of them singletons. This specimen belongs to a study of blood T cell repertoires in COVID-19. About the research overall: Spain, Italy and the United States supplied samples that represented acute and convalescent COVID-19. In each case, the material was cDNA or gDNA derived from T cells, B-cell-depleted T cells, or PBMCs.

The V call is TRBV12-3 or TRBV12-4, the J call TRBJ1-4; 7 positions match TRBD1. This sequence was found in a woman aged 55-75 years with active or convalescent COVID-19. What was sequenced was peripheral blood. DNA of the CDR3: TGTGCCAGCAGTTACAACTCGGGACAGCTGTTTTTT. Translating it yields CASSYNSGQLFF.